This T cell receptor beta chain originates from a study of OX40 agonist ivuxolimab in advanced cancers. Study-level information: In three patients, partial responses were observed, one with hepatocellular carcinoma and two with cutaneous melanoma.

The CDR3 runs 10 residues. The germline V and J ends were trimmed by 6 bases and 5 bases, with 2 bases remaining between them. Per germline, CDR1 WSHSY and CDR2 SAAADI. Cycle 7 day 1, cycle 4 day 1, and baseline were the timepoints at which blood was sampled. Only in-frame clones appear in the TCRdb table, and some are missing; sequencing was by immunoSEQ multiplex PCR. The sample gives 80,000 to 100,000 clones, about 90% of which show up once; 0.45% to 0.6% is in the top ten. The sample holds one count of this clone. The chain joins TRBV10-2 to TRBJ2-1; D gene unclear. This sequence was found in an adult with an advanced solid tumor such as melanoma, head and neck, liver or kidney cancer. This material consisted of CD4+ or CD8+ T cells sorted from blood, taken in a trial of the OX40 agonist ivuxolimab. CDR3 sequence: CASSHNEQFF. DNA for the CDR3: TGCGCCAGCAGCCACAATGAGCAGTTCTTC.